The T cell receptor (beta chain) under discussion was sequenced for a study of blood T cell repertoires in COVID-19. Study in general: COVID-19 samples, acute and convalescent, were from the United States, Italy and Spain.

Only in-frame clones appear in the TCRdb table, and some are missing; sequencing was by immunoSEQ multiplex PCR. The sample yields around 480,000 clones, roughly nine tenths seen once. Cohort assignment relied on participant-reported clinical history. Recovery among Cohort 3 donors was established by two negative PCRs, clearance, or symptom resolution. Material: PBMCs or T cells enriched from blood (not recorded which). This sequence originates from a woman under 30 who had recovered from COVID-19.

CDR3 loop: CASSYKGGISYEQYF. CDR3 nucleotide sequence: TGTGCCAGCAGTTACAAGGGCGGGATATCCTACGAGCAGTACTTC. This rearrangement joins TRBV6-5 to TRBJ2-7; tentatively, D is TRBD2 (6 bases). The CDR3 runs 15 residues. The germline gives CDR1 MNHEY, CDR2 SVGAGI. The V and J ends lost 2 bases and 1 base respectively, with 12 bases between them.